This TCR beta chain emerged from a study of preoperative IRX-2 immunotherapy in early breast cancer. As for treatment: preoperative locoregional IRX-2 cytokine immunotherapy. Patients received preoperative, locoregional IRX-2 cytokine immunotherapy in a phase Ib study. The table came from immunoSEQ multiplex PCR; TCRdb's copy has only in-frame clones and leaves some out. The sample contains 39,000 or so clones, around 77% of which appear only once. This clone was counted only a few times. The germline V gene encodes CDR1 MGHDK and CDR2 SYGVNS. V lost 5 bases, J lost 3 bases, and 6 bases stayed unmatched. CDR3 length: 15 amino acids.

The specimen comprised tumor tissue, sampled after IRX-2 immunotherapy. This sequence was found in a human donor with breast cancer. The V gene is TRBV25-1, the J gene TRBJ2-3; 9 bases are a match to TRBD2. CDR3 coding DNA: TGTGCCAGCAGTTCTATAGCGGGAGAGACAGATACGCAGTATTTT. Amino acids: CASSSIAGETDTQYF.